Below, one T cell receptor (beta chain) is given with its context. Its antigen is unknown. This entry is derived from a study of cytomegalovirus exposure and HLA in healthy donors. On the study more broadly: Findings of an earlier analysis included around 120 million unique TCR beta sequences from some 200 million T cells. Study-wide results and caveats: Follow-up analysis found HLA locus-dependent TCR association rates, highest for DRB1 and lowest for HLA-C.

The PCR made use of 60 Vbeta and 13 Jbeta primers. Assay: immunoSEQ multiplex PCR; the TCRdb copy retains only in-frame clones and omits some. The sample records over 150,000 clones, about 75% being singletons. The CDR3 totals 16 residues. V dropped 1 base and J dropped 5 bases, with 17 bases sitting between them. CDR1 and CDR2 (germline): SGHTA, FQGNSA. This clonotype was obtained from a man between 18 and 35 years old in good health and CMV-seronegative. Material: PBMCs. The V call is TRBV7-2, the J call TRBJ1-1, with a tentative D call TRBD1 (6 bases). The CDR3 is CASSLVAGGLGTEAFF. The DNA for the CDR3 is TGTGCCAGCAGCTTAGTCGCGGGGGGGCTGGGAACTGAAGCTTTCTTT.